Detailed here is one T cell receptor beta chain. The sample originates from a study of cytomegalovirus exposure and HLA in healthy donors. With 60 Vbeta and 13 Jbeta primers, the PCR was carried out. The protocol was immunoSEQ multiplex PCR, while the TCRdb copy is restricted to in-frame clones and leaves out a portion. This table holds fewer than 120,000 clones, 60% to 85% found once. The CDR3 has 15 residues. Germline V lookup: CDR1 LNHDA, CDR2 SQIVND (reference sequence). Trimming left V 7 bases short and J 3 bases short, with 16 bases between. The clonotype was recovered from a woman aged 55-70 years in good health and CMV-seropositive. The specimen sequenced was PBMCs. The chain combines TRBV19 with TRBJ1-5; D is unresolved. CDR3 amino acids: CASIPAGSHNQPQHF. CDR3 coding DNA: TGTGCCAGTATTCCGGCGGGCAGTCACAATCAGCCCCAGCATTTT.